This T cell receptor beta chain was sequenced for a study of cytotoxic CD8 clonotypes in ibrutinib-treated CLL. Study as a whole: Samples yielded averages of 200,000 to 300,000 productive templates and roughly 91,000 productive rearrangements.

The V gene lost 0 bases and the J gene lost 3 bases, with 9 bases spanning the gap. CDR1 is LGHNA and CDR2 is YSLEER in the germline V gene. CDR3 length equals 14 residues. Profiled with immunoSEQ multiplex PCR; TCRdb holds only in-frame clones, not every one. The sample has 300,000 or so clones, approximately 67% seen once; the top ten hold around 6.3%. The specimen was PBMCs, collected after 36 months of ibrutinib treatment. This clonotype originated in a human donor with chronic lymphocytic leukemia. The rearrangement links TRBV4-3 to TRBJ2-7, with D possibly being TRBD1 (5 bases). In DNA form, the CDR3 reads TGCGCCAGCAGCCAAGATCCTGGACACTACGAGCAGTACTTC. Amino acids: CASSQDPGHYEQYF.